This TCR beta chain was retrieved from a study of cytomegalovirus exposure and HLA in healthy donors. The study, taken as a whole, reports: Generally TCR sequences proved uncommon, though certain public TCRs appeared in numerous donors. Overall, approximately 150 TCR beta chains were annotated as cytomegalovirus-associated.

The PCR was carried out with 60 Vbeta primers and 13 Jbeta primers. TCRdb's table, derived via immunoSEQ multiplex PCR, lists solely in-frame clones and lacks some. The top ten hold roughly 5.4% of the sample, which has roughly 100,000 clones, 76% seen once. CDR1 MDHEN and CDR2 SYDVKM come from the germline V gene. V dropped 4 bases and J dropped 1; count of bases not matched to a gene: 4. The CDR3 runs 15 residues. Remarks on this clone: No antigen is known for it.

Input material: PBMCs. The genes are TRBV28 and TRBJ2-5, with TRBD2 identical over 9 bases. This sequence originates from a young woman in good health and CMV-seropositive. CDR3 amino acids: CASSSPSGIQETQYF. The CDR3 DNA sequence: TGTGCCAGCAGTTCCCCTAGCGGGATCCAAGAGACCCAGTACTTC.